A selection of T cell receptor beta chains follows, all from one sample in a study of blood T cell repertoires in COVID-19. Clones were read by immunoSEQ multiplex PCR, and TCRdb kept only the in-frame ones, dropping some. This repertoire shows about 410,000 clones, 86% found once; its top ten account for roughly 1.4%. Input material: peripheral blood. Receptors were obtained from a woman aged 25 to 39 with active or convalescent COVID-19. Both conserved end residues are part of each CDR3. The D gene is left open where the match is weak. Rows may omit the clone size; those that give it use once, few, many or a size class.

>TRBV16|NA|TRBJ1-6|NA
TGTGCCAGCAGCCAATCTTCCCAGGGGAATTCACCCCTCCACTTT
CASSQSSQGNSPLHF
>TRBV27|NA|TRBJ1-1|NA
TGTGCCAGCAGTATTCAGCAAGGGGGAGCATTGGGCACTGAAGCTTTCTTT
CASSIQQGGALGTEAFF
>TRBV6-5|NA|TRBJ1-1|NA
TGTGCCAGCAGTTACTTAGGGGGGGGCACTGAAGCTTTCTTT
CASSYLGGGTEAFF
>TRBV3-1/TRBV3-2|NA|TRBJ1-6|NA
TGTGCCAGCAGCCCCGGACAGACAAATTCACCCCTCCACTTT
CASSPGQTNSPLHF
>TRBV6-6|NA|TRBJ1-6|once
TGTGCCAGCAGTCCCCCCGTGTGGGCAGGGGTCAATTCACCCCTCCACTTT
CASSPPVWAGVNSPLHF
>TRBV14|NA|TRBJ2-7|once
TGTGCCAGCAGCCAAGATTTTTTCACAGGGAGCTCCTACGAGCAGTACTTC
CASSQDFFTGSSYEQYF
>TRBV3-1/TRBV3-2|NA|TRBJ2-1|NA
TGTGCCAGCAGCCACGGAAACCCCCGGGACTTCCCAGGCAATGAGCAGTTCTTC
CASSHGNPRDFPGNEQFF
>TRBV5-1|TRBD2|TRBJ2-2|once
TGCGCCAGCAGCTTGGCCCCAGGGACTAGCGGGATCACCGCCGGGGAGCTGTTTTTT
CASSLAPGTSGITAGELFF
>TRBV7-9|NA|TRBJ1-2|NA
TGTGCCAGCAGCTCCACCCGGGCGCCGGAGGACTATGGCTACACCTTC
CASSSTRAPEDYGYTF
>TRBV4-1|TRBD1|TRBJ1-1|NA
TGCGCCAGCAGCCACGTTCCGGGACAGGGAAAAGGTTGGGGCACTGAAGCTTTCTTT
CASSHVPGQGKGWGTEAFF
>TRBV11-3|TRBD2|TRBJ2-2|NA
TGTGCCAGCAGCTCCGGGAGGGACACCGGGGAGCTGTTTTTT
CASSSGRDTGELFF
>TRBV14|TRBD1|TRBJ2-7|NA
TGTGCCAGCAGCCAAGGGACAGGGGACTACTACGAGCAGTACTTC
CASSQGTGDYYEQYF
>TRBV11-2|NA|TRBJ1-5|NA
TGTGCCAGCAGCCAGGGATATCAGCCCCAGCATTTT
CASSQGYQPQHF
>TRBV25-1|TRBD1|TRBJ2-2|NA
TGTGCCAGCAGTGAAGATATCAAGGCCCCAGGGGGCCACGGGGAGCTGTTTTTT
CASSEDIKAPGGHGELFF
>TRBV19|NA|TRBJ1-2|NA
TGTGCCAGTACCTTGACAGAACTCCCTAACTATGGCTACACCTTC
CASTLTELPNYGYTF
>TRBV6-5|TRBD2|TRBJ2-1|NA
TGTGCCAGCAGCCTCGGGACTAGCGGGGGGAATGAGCAGTTCTTC
CASSLGTSGGNEQFF
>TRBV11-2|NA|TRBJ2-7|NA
TGTGCCAGCAGCTTAGGACAGCTTTCCTACGAGCAGTACTTC
CASSLGQLSYEQYF
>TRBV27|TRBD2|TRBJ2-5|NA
TGTGCCAGCGGCCGACTAGCGGGGGGAGAGACCCAGTACTTC
CASGRLAGGETQYF
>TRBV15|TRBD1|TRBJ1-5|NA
TGTGCCACCGGACAGGGCGGCAATCAGCCCCAGCATTTT
CATGQGGNQPQHF
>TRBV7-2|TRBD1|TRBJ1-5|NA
TGTGCCAGCAGCTCCGGACAGGGACAGCCCCAGCATTTT
CASSSGQGQPQHF
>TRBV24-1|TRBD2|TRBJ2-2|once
TGTGCCACCAGCCCGGGACTAGCGGAGAACACCGGGGAGCTGTTTTTT
CATSPGLAENTGELFF
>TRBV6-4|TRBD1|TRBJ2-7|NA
TGTGCCAGCAGGGAAAAGGGACAGAACCTTAGGCCATCCTACGAGCAGTACTTC
CASREKGQNLRPSYEQYF
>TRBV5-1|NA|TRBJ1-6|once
TGCGCCAGCAGCTCCAGGGGTCAGGATTCACCCCTCCACTTT
CASSSRGQDSPLHF
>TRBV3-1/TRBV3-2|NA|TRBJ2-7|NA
TGTGCCAGCAGCCAAGATATTGAACAGGGCTCCTACGAGCAGTACTTC
CASSQDIEQGSYEQYF
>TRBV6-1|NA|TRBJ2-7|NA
TGTGCCAGCAGTGAACGGACACCTTACGAGCAGTACTTC
CASSERTPYEQYF
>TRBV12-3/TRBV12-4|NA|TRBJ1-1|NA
TGTGCCAGCAGGTCGACAGGGAACACTGAAGCTTTCTTT
CASRSTGNTEAFF
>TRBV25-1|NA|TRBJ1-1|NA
TGTGCCAGCAGTGAATCGCCAGGCACCATGAACACTGAAGCTTTCTTT
CASSESPGTMNTEAFF
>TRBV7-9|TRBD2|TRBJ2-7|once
TGTGCCAGCAGCAAGACTAGCGGGAGCTCCTACGAGCAGTACTTC
CASSKTSGSSYEQYF